This note documents a single T cell receptor beta chain sequence. Its antigen specificity is not known. Base qualities are not at hand, and no much larger clone is one base apart. The germline V gene specifies LGHNA as CDR1 and YSLEER as CDR2. Deletion took 0 bases off V and 6 bases off J, with a span of 11 bases between the germline ends. The CDR3 numbers 14 residues from cysteine through phenylalanine. The CDR3 DNA has 42 bases and is translated from base 1. This specimen belongs to a study of cytomegalovirus exposure and HLA in healthy donors (dated by TCRdb to about 2017). Looking at the study overall: An earlier analysis of roughly 500 of the donors reported 250 to 300 Gb of sequence data and 90 million to 120 million unique TCR beta sequences obtained from roughly 180 million T cells. The study combined high-throughput TCR immunosequencing, statistical association of individual TCRs with disease status, and machine learning to predict cytomegalovirus infection status. Donor age, sex, ethnicity and CMV serostatus were compiled together with the repertoire data. Along with the approximately 650-subject first cohort, a separate validation cohort of more than 90 different subjects was used. In a later analysis, previously published TCR beta repertoires from about 670 donors were re-analyzed and high-resolution HLA genotyping was added so that TCR occurrence patterns could be studied. The study was designed to test whether signatures of past pathogen exposure could be identified by cataloging public T cell receptors. An earlier analysis of fewer than 700 of the donors applied high-throughput TCR beta sequencing to assess whether each TCR beta V gene segment acted as functional or pseudogenic. Class I and class II HLA loci were covered by the typing at four-digit resolution. Rather than using new phenotypic data, the later analysis identified candidate immune exposures from TCR beta sequences and from how often those sequences occurred across donors. The number of donors typed differed by locus, with roughly 629-640 for A, B, C, DRB1 and DQB1, roughly 550 for DQA1, some 570 for DPA1, and about 450 for DPB1. Among 350 to 400 genotyped donors of the cohort, an average of 235,054 unique TCR beta nucleotide sequences were sequenced per donor, roughly a sixth of them non-productive. Because of strong linkage in the cohort, roughly five DR-DQ haplotypes were treated as single units for association and clustering. A later genetic analysis took genome-wide SNP genotypes for about three fifths of the roughly 700 donors and used that subset as a discovery cohort. All discovery cohort repertoires had been generated on a single sequencing platform. Of the 398 genotyped donors, approximately 82% fell in the genetic ancestry cluster associated with self-reported Caucasian donors. Roughly 300 gigabases of sequencing data and around 85 million unique TCR sequences made up an early release that covered some 640 HLA-typed donors. The study profiled the T cell repertoires of approximately 700 subjects by immunosequencing and related them to cytomegalovirus serostatus.

The cohort was made up of about 670 healthy bone marrow donors. At the time of sampling, every cohort member was nominally healthy, though immune exposures that went unrecorded were likely present. The donor tested CMV seronegative, placing the donor among the 350 to 400 seronegative members of the cohort. A peripheral blood sample was collected from each donor, and TCR beta sequencing was performed on peripheral blood mononuclear cells. The Qiagen DNeasy Blood Extraction Kit was used to extract genomic DNA from the blood cell samples. The paper's findings and limits, for the study overall: According to a later analysis, TCR association rates differed among HLA loci, with DRB1 alleles showing the most associated TCRs and HLA-C alleles showing the fewest. The classifier was reported to diagnose cytomegalovirus status with high specificity and sensitivity in both the original cohort and the validation cohort. A later analysis found that HLA-associated TCR beta chains were more clonally expanded and had lower generation probabilities than equally common non-associated chains. In a later genetic analysis, fewer N-insertions in productive TCRs were reported among donors in an Asian-associated ancestry cluster than the roughly 640-donor mean. Some IMGT-functional V segments, including TRBV6-2 and TRBV6-3, could not be distinguished by the 87-base-pair reads and were therefore excluded. Broadly in line with IMGT annotations, most TCR beta V segments showed up in productive rearrangements about 90% or about 30% of the time in an earlier analysis of 450 to 600 of the donors. Only TCR beta chains were sequenced in this cohort, and the absence of alpha or paired-chain data limited detectable features. It was suggested by the authors that the approach could potentially be generalized to other disease states and immunological phenotypes. A group of highly shared sequence variants was considered likely to be a technical artifact of the sequencing pipeline. Assigning TCR associations to individual alleles was difficult when HLA alleles, especially DR and DQ, strongly co-occurred. Because HLA typing was missing for some donors at each locus, association tests included only the typed subset. In the study, about 150 TCR beta chains were listed as associated with cytomegalovirus. Over 15 rarely observed V segments, including chromosome 9 orphons, were excluded from the earlier analysis of a few hundred of the donors because counts were too low. According to a later analysis, parvovirus B19, influenza, CMV and Epstein-Barr virus appeared linked to several top co-occurrence clusters. A later analysis found that most CMV-associated TCR beta chains appeared HLA-restricted, with HLA associations seemingly driven largely by CMV exposure. A further reported finding was that TCR beta sequences accurately predicted the HLA-A and HLA-B alleles for most subjects in the first cohort. In vitro tests confirmed that a few of the cytomegalovirus-associated TCR beta chains recognize cytomegalovirus antigens. For the cohort, immune exposure information was limited to CMV serostatus. While some public TCRs were present in many individuals, most TCR sequences turned up only very rarely across donors. Correlated functional status among segregating V segments might be attributable to linkage disequilibrium, but an unknown experimental factor could not be ruled out. Presence/absence analyses assumed roughly uniform sequencing depth across donors, an assumption that may not hold. Specific HLA alleles were associated with 16,951 TCR beta sequences at a false discovery rate of 0.05 in a later analysis. A later genetic analysis associated a missense DCLRE1C variant with V-gene and J-gene trimming of TCR beta chains, and an independent cohort replicated the association.

Libraries were constructed by the immunoSEQ multiplex PCR assay. A mixture of 60 forward primers for TCR Vbeta segments and 13 reverse primers for TCR Jbeta segments was used in the multiplex PCR. A multiplex PCR assay on genomic DNA amplified the CDR3 region of rearranged TCR beta genes. The Illumina HiSeq System was used to sequence the amplified TCR beta libraries as 87-base-pair reads. The source study handled its data this way. A later analysis tallied around 80 million unique TCR beta chains across the approximately 670 repertoires, and around 9.9 million of those chains were shared by two or more donors. Raw reads were error-corrected and collapsed into unique sequences by a nearest-neighbor algorithm in which closely related sequences were merged to remove PCR and sequencing errors. Alignment of CDR3 sequences to IMGT reference sequences was used to assign V, D and J gene segments. For a sequence to be retained, at least a six-nucleotide match to both a V gene segment and a J gene segment was required. A rearrangement counted as productive if the CDR3 had no stop codons and remained in frame with V and J, and every other rearrangement counted as non-productive. Following IMGT convention, CDR3 was defined as the stretch from the second conserved V-encoded cysteine up to the conserved J-encoded phenylalanine. The earlier analysis of 587 of the donors excluded any sequence lacking an unambiguous match to a single V gene segment. In an earlier analysis of a few hundred of the donors, a V segment was called functional when productive rearrangements were above 56.7%, and segregating when the standard deviation between donors exceeded 5%. A statistical classification framework was built to diagnose cytomegalovirus status from the catalog of TCR beta chain sequences. In a later analysis, V and J genes were assigned by comparing TCR nucleotide sequences against IMGT/GENE-DB human TR gene sequences. A later analysis assigned CDR3 sequences and most-parsimonious VDJ recombination scenarios with the TCRdist pipeline. In a later analysis, each TCR beta chain was defined by its CDR3 amino acid sequence together with its V-gene family, and reads without a unique V-gene family were excluded. As a way to deal with suspected cross-contamination and a sequencing artifact, a later analysis dropped under 600 nucleotide sequences that were highly shared and had low generation probability. In a later analysis, a clonal expansion index for each public chain was calculated from normalized within-repertoire ranks of inferred template counts. In a later analysis, generation probabilities were computed using a VDJ recombination model fitted to out-of-frame rearrangements, and the results were checked against IGoR. Hypergeometric tests were used in a later analysis to score TCR-TCR, TCR-HLA and TCR-CMV co-occurrence, with a repertoire-size bias correction applied to the TCR pairs. To estimate false discovery rates, a later analysis permuted the HLA or CMV assignments 20 times. A later analysis grouped co-occurring TCRs with DBSCAN, adding TCRdist sequence similarity when clustering within HLA-allele-positive subsets. Co-occurrence clustering excluded repertoires with fewer than 30,000 or more than 120,000 public chains, plus five with anomalous nucleotide sharing. TCRdb took over this immuneACCESS table, retaining in-frame rearrangements with V and J assigned. Such tables are incomplete; in checked studies, under half of the missing clones stem from an unresolved V gene, and the remainder is unexplained. Clone size and the V and J calls come from that table; the DNA yielded D and trimming. The table for this sample lists 150,000 to 200,000 clones; 87% of them were counted only once. The top ten clones comprise around 0.21% of the sample.

The V and J segments used are TRBV4-3 and TRBJ1-2; the D gene remains uncertain. Sequencing input: PBMCs. The sequence was obtained from a girl under three years old in good health and CMV-seronegative. The CDR3 protein sequence reads: CASSQDRQEHGYTF. The DNA sequence is given as TGCGCCAGCAGCCAAGACAGACAAGAGCATGGCTACACCTTC.